Here is one TCR beta chain with its context. Its specificity is unknown. Measured with immunoSEQ multiplex PCR; TCRdb has only the in-frame clones, and not every one. The sample includes 55,000 to 75,000 clones, approximately 70% of them seen just once. This entry is derived from a study of vaccination effects on CD4 cells after COVID-19. ViraFEST used viral peptide pools to expand antigen-specific CD4+ T cells before sequencing. CD4+ T cell isolation took place after approximately 11 days of culture. None of the vaccinated had previously contracted SARS-CoV-2, and their nucleocapsid antibodies tested negative. Supplemented with roughly 9.6 IU/ml IL-2 and 9.5 to 10 ug/ml peptides, more than 1.5 million PBMC per well were kept in culture. This TCR was recovered from a human donor who received a COVID-19 vaccine. Material: CD4+ T cells from PBMCs cultured with HCoV-OC43 spike peptides, obtained before COVID-19 vaccination. Subset: HCoV-OC43 spike overlapping peptide pool stimulation.

This CDR3 reads CASSLGRDQETQYF. DNA for the CDR3: TGTGCCAGCAGCTTAGGCAGGGACCAAGAGACCCAGTACTTC. The chain links TRBV7-9 to TRBJ2-5; TRBD1 is a possible D gene (5 bases). CDR3 length equals 14 residues. The V end lost 1 base, the J end lost 0 bases, and 6 bases lay between the germline ends. Germline-derived CDR1 and CDR2 are SEHNR and FQNEAQ (reference sequence).